Following are 31 T cell receptor beta chains from one sample sequenced in a study of T cells in Graves' hyperthyroidism and ophthalmopathy. Regions amplified from RNA transcripts were the TCR beta CDR3 regions. First-round RT-PCR of the TCR CDR3 relied on the HTBI primer set. TCRdb used MiXCR to reprocess the multiplex PCR reads, holding one entry per CDR3 protein. The sample includes 480,000 or so distinct CDR3 sequences, 13% to 15% seen only once; the top ten take over 15%. The sequencing input was blood. These receptors were taken from a woman younger than 30 with Graves' hyperthyroidism.

This clonotype came up many times. The rearrangement joins TRBV6-5 to TRBJ1-6; D unclear. Trimming shortened V by 2 bases and J by 8 bases, and 7 bases separated the two germline ends. The V gene's germline CDR1 is MNHEY and CDR2 SVGAGI. The CDR3 is made up of 13 amino acids. Written as DNA, the CDR3 is TGTGCCAGCAGTTACGACGGCGATTCACCCCTCCACTTT. Translated, it gives CASSYDGDSPLHF.

This clonotype was seen ten or more times. The rearrangement uses TRBV29-1 and TRBJ2-6, with 12 bases identical to TRBD2. This CDR3 is 15 amino acids long. V was pared by 6 bases and J by 4 bases, with 4 bases of the junction left unmatched. The germline V gene has CDR1 SQVTM and CDR2 ANQGSEA. The CDR3 nucleotides read TGCAGCGTCGCTAGCGGGAGGGACGGGGCCAACGTCCTGACTTTC. This sequence encodes CSVASGRDGANVLTF.

This clonotype came up many times. V and J are TRBV9 and TRBJ2-7, with D possibly called TRBD1 or TRBD2 (5 bases each). V was cut by 2 bases and J by 3 bases, with 9 bases left in between. CDR1 SGDLS and CDR2 YYNGEE come from the germline V gene. The CDR3 spans 13 residues. The CDR3 DNA reads TGTGCCAGCAGCGTGGCAGGGAGCTACGAGCAGTACTTC. Translating it yields CASSVAGSYEQYF.

This clonotype was observed a few times. The chain combines TRBV3-1 with TRBJ1-2; D not resolved. The germline CDR1 and CDR2 sequences are LGHDT and YNNKEL (reference sequence). V lost 0 bases and J 4 bases, leaving 9 bases between the germline ends. CDR3 length: 14 amino acids. CDR3 loop: CASSQEKGFYGYTF. DNA for the CDR3: TGTGCCAGCAGCCAAGAGAAGGGTTTCTATGGCTACACCTTC.

This clonotype was recorded a few times. The CDR3 loop is CASSDLTGGRETQYF. For the CDR3, the DNA is TGTGCCAGCAGTGACCTGACAGGGGGCAGGGAGACCCAGTACTTC. The V gene is TRBV6-1, the J gene TRBJ2-5, with 10 bases matching TRBD1. This CDR3 has 15 residues. Germline V gene lookup returns CDR1 MNHNS and CDR2 SASEGT. J lost 5 bases, V lost 3 bases, and 6 bases had no gene match.

This sequence joins TRBV6-1 and TRBJ1-2; 7 nucleotides align to TRBD1. Germline values: CDR1 MNHNS, CDR2 SASEGT. The CDR3 runs 16 residues. V was pared by 1 base and J by 0 bases, with 5 bases of the junction left unmatched. The DNA of the CDR3 is TGTGCCAGCAGTGAAGATGTCAGGGGGACTAACTATGGCTACACCTTC. It specifies CASSEDVRGTNYGYTF.

This clonotype was observed at least ten times. The chain carries TRBV29-1 and TRBJ1-2, with 11 bases that match TRBD1. The J segment lost 1 base and the V segment lost 4 bases, leaving 2 bases of the junction unmatched. CDR3 size: 14 residues. Germline V CDR1 and CDR2: SQVTM, ANQGSEA. DNA of the CDR3: TGCAGCGTTGTGGGACAGGGGGGTAACTATGGCTACACCTTC. This encodes CSVVGQGGNYGYTF.

CDR3 protein: CAISESMALSNEQYV. The CDR3 DNA is TGTGCCATCAGTGAGTCGATGGCCCTTTCCAACGAGCAGTACGTC. J is TRBJ2-7 and V is TRBV10-3, with unresolved D. Looked up from germline, CDR1 is ENHRY and CDR2 is SYGVKD. CDR3 length equals 15 residues. Trimming shortened V by 0 bases and J by 5 bases, and 14 bases separated the two germline ends.

This clonotype was counted only a few times. J is TRBJ1-4 and V is TRBV27, with D unresolved. V was pared by 2 bases and J by 6 bases, with 10 bases between. Germline values: CDR1 MNHEY, CDR2 SMNVEV (reference sequence). The CDR3 consists of 14 residues. The DNA for the CDR3 is TGTGCCAGCAGTTTAAGGGTCTCCGATGAAAAACTGTTTTTT. Its protein product is CASSLRVSDEKLFF. The full variable domain, in which reference TRBV27 and TRBJ1-4 provide the parts outside the CDR3, is EAQVTQNPRYLITVTGKKLTVTCSQNMNHEYMSWYRQDPGLGLRQIYYSMNVEVTDKGDVPEGYKVSRKEKRNFPLILESPSPNQTSLYFCASSLRVSDEKLFFGSGTQLSVL.

A word on this clonotype: This may stem from a read error, because a much larger clone lies one nucleotide away. Written as DNA, the CDR3 is TGTGCCATCAGCCAAGACGGGACTAGCGGGAGCGGGCAGTACTTC. Amino acids: CAISQDGTSGSGQYF. This chain connects TRBV3-1 to TRBJ2-7; 14 bases align to TRBD2. CDR3 length: 15 residues. CDR1 and CDR2 from the germline V gene are LGHDT and YNNKEL (reference sequence).

This clonotype was counted ten times or more. The V call is TRBV7-6, the J call TRBJ1-1, with D tentatively TRBD1 (5 bases). The CDR3 length is 15 residues. The V and J ends lost 5 bases and 5 bases respectively, with 18 bases between them. The germline V gene encodes CDR1 SGHVS and CDR2 FNYEAQ. The CDR3 DNA reads as TGTGCCAGCAGCACCCAACCCCACCGGGGGACTGAAGCTTTCTTT. Translation: CASSTQPHRGTEAFF.

This clonotype was found a few times. The V call is TRBV7-9, the J call TRBJ1-5; no clear D. CDR3 size: 13 residues. Trimming removed 4 bases from V and 16 bases from J, with 20 bases in between. Germline values: CDR1 SEHNR, CDR2 FQNEAQ (reference sequence). The CDR3 DNA reads as TGTGCCAGCAGCTCCTTCGGCGAGGCAGATCTACATTTT. Residues: CASSSFGEADLHF. Using reference TRBV7-9 and TRBJ1-5 for the parts outside the CDR3, the full variable domain is DTGVSQNPRHKITKRGQNVTFRCDPISEHNRLYWYRQTLGQGPEFLTYFQNEAQLEKSRLLSDRFSAERPKGSFSTLEIQRTEQGDSAMYLCASSSFGEADLHFGDGTRLSIL.

The V call is TRBV2, the J call TRBJ2-1; 9 nucleotides agree with TRBD2. This CDR3 spans 18 amino acids. Trimming cost V 7 bases and J 5 bases; bases outside gene matches: 18. Germline-derived CDR1 and CDR2 are SNHLY and FYNNEI. Here the CDR3 reads CASILGGRARVLDNEQFF. CDR3 nucleotides: TGTGCCAGCATCTTGGGCGGGAGGGCCCGAGTGTTAGACAATGAGCAGTTCTTC.

This clonotype came up many times. The chain employs TRBV5-8 and TRBJ2-7; a weak D match, TRBD2 (6 bases). CDR3 length: 13 amino acids. The germline V gene encodes CDR1 SGHTS and CDR2 YDEGEE. V lost 2 bases to trimming and J lost 0 bases, with 6 bases between them. Here the CDR3 reads CASSFGGSYEQYV. CDR3 DNA: TGTGCCAGCAGCTTCGGGGGCTCCTACGAGCAGTACGTC.

In this sample, this clonotype turned up a few times. The chain has TRBV15 and TRBJ2-7; D is perhaps TRBD2 (6 bases). Trimming stripped 3 bases from V and 1 base from J, with 13 bases between. Per germline, CDR1 LNHNV and CDR2 YYDKDF (reference sequence). The CDR3 totals 15 residues. This chain's CDR3 is CATSRTGVGSYEQYV. CDR3 nucleotide sequence: TGTGCCACCAGCAGGACGGGAGTAGGGTCCTACGAGCAGTACGTC.

Ten or more counts support this clonotype. V and J are TRBV28 and TRBJ2-7; TRBD2 agrees at 9 bases. In germline, CDR1 is MDHEN, CDR2 SYDVKM. V dropped 6 bases and J dropped 6; count of bases not matched to a gene: 6. This CDR3 has 13 residues. CDR3 sequence (DNA): TGTGCCAGCAGCCATAGCGGGAGCACCGAGCAGTACTTC. Amino acids: CASSHSGSTEQYF.

In this sample, this clonotype turned up many times. The chain carries TRBV9 and TRBJ1-2; D remains unclear. CDR3 length equals 15 residues. From germline, CDR1 is SGDLS and CDR2 YYNGEE. The ends were cut back, 0 bases at V and 1 base at J, with 10 bases in the middle. This chain's CDR3 is CASSVDLRINYGYTF. For the CDR3, the DNA is TGTGCCAGCAGCGTAGATCTCAGGATTAACTATGGCTACACCTTC. Variable domain in full (rest from reference TRBV9 and TRBJ1-2): DSGVTQTPKHLITATGQRVTLRCSPRSGDLSVYWYQQSLDQGLQFLIQYYNGEERAKGNILERFSAQQFPDLHSELNLSSLELGDSALYFCASSVDLRINYGYTFGSGTRLTVV.

The J gene is TRBJ2-3, the V gene TRBV19, with D perhaps TRBD2 (5 bases). Germline V gene sequence: CDR1 LNHDA, CDR2 SQIVND (reference sequence). Trimming pared 10 bases from V and 1 base from J, leaving 15 bases between. The CDR3 is made up of 14 amino acids. CDR3 DNA sequence: TGTGCCATTCCACTAGAGATGGGCACAGATACGCAGTATTTT. Amino acids: CAIPLEMGTDTQYF.

This clonotype was seen repeatedly, ten times or more. CDR3 residues: CSARDKAGAREQYV. CDR3 nucleotides: TGCAGTGCTAGAGATAAGGCGGGGGCGAGGGAGCAGTACGTC. The chain uses TRBV20-1 and TRBJ2-7; the D gene is possibly TRBD2 (7 bases). The CDR3 runs to 14 residues. V was pared by 0 bases and J by 7 bases, with 16 bases between. Germline values: CDR1 DFQATT, CDR2 SNEGSKA (reference sequence).

This clonotype has just a few counts. The V gene is TRBV19, the J gene TRBJ2-3; 9 nucleotides line up with TRBD2. The ends lost 0 bases at V and 5 bases at J; junction bases unmatched: 9. In germline, CDR1 is LNHDA, CDR2 SQIVND (reference sequence). The CDR3 is made up of 17 amino acids. CDR3 nucleotides: TGTGCCAGTAGTATAGAGGGGGCGGGAGGGCCACGAGATACGCAGTATTTT. This encodes CASSIEGAGGPRDTQYF.

This clonotype turned up a few times. A much larger clone lies one base from this, so it may be a read error. The chain has TRBV5-1 and TRBJ1-4; D uncertain. CDR3 length: 14 amino acids. Germline V gives CDR1 SGHRS, CDR2 YFSETQ. The chain's CDR3 is CASSLDSTNEKLLF. Here the CDR3 DNA reads TGCGCCAGCAGCTTGGACTCAACTAATGAAAAACTGCTTTTT.

This clonotype was seen repeatedly, ten times or more. V is TRBV19 and J is TRBJ1-1; tentative D call: TRBD1 (5 bases). This CDR3 is built from 14 residues. Germline CDR1 LNHDA, CDR2 SQIVND (reference sequence). The V gene lost 4 bases and the J gene lost 1 base, with 10 bases spanning the gap. The CDR3 region has the DNA TGTGCCAGTAGTAGCTGGGGCTCGAACACTGAAGCTTTCTTT. It codes for CASSSWGSNTEAFF. The complete variable domain, with remaining parts taken from reference TRBV19 and TRBJ1-1, reads DGGITQSPKYLFRKEGQNVTLSCEQNLNHDAMYWYRQDPGQGLRLIYYSQIVNDFQKGDIAEGYSVSREKKESFPLTVTSAQKNPTAFYLCASSSWGSNTEAFFGQGTRLTVV.

This clonotype appeared once. An end of the junction differs from the germline gene, which may be a read error. The chain joins TRBV5-1 to TRBJ1-2; 7 bases match TRBD1. The germline V gene encodes CDR1 SGHRS and CDR2 YFSETQ. The CDR3 is made up of 14 amino acids. The CDR3 protein is CASSRGTANNGYTF. The DNA for the CDR3 is TGCGCCAGCAGCCGCGGGACAGCTAACAATGGCTACACCTTC.

This clonotype came up many times. The genes are TRBV12-5 and TRBJ1-5; 10 nucleotides match TRBD1. This CDR3 has 17 amino acids. CDR1 and CDR2 from the germline V gene are LGHNT and FRNRAP. V lost 6 bases and J lost 0; bases outside the gene matches: 8. In DNA, the CDR3 is TGTGCTAGTGGATCCGGGACAGGGGAAAATAGCAATCAGCCCCAGCATTTT. It encodes CASGSGTGENSNQPQHF.

The V and J genes are TRBV5-1 and TRBJ1-3, with TRBD1 as a possible D gene (5 bases). The CDR3 has 17 residues. V was clipped by 0 bases and J by 0 bases, with 13 bases between them. CDR1 is SGHRS, CDR2 YFSETQ, per germline. As DNA, the CDR3 is TGCGCCAGCAGCTTGGCGGGGGACGTAACCTCTGGAAACACCATATATTTT. Translating it yields CASSLAGDVTSGNTIYF.

This clonotype was counted ten times or more. This chain links TRBV3-1 with TRBJ2-5; 7 nucleotides match TRBD1. CDR1 is LGHDT and CDR2 is YNNKEL in the germline V gene (reference sequence). V lost 2 bases, J lost 5 bases, and 8 bases stayed unmatched. The CDR3 is 15 residues long. The CDR3 is CASSQNEGAWETQYF. The CDR3, as DNA: TGTGCCAGCAGCCAAAACGAGGGGGCATGGGAGACCCAGTACTTC.

This clonotype occurred many times. The chain joins TRBV2 to TRBJ1-1; D gene uncertain. Germline V gene lookup returns CDR1 SNHLY and CDR2 FYNNEI. Trimming left V 8 bases short and J 0 bases short, with 22 bases between. This CDR3 contains 17 residues. CDR3 protein: CASGLGPSSLMNTEAFF. Here the CDR3 DNA reads TGTGCCAGCGGCCTCGGGCCCAGCTCCCTTATGAACACTGAAGCTTTCTTT. Using reference TRBV2 and TRBJ1-1 for the parts outside the CDR3, the full variable domain is EPEVTQTPSHQVTQMGQEVILRCVPISNHLYFYWYRQILGQKVEFLVSFYNNEISEKSEIFDDQFSVERPDGSNFTLKIRSTKLEDSAMYFCASGLGPSSLMNTEAFFGQGTRLTVV.

This clonotype was detected only a few times. The chain employs TRBV7-9 and TRBJ2-1, with D uncertain. This CDR3 is 14 amino acids long. Trimming cost V 1 base and J 8 bases, with 12 bases left between them. Germline lookup yields CDR1 SEHNR and CDR2 FQNEAQ (reference sequence). CDR3 amino acids: CASSLEEKVDEQFF. The CDR3 DNA reads TGTGCCAGCAGCTTAGAAGAAAAGGTAGATGAGCAGTTCTTC.

In its sample, this clonotype was seen a few times. For the CDR3, the DNA is TGTGCCACCAGCAGAGAGTACAGGGGATCCCACGAGCAGTACTTC. Translating it yields CATSREYRGSHEQYF. The rearrangement joins TRBV15 to TRBJ2-7; 7 nucleotides align to TRBD1. V gave up 0 bases and J gave up 5 bases; unmatched junction bases: 7. Germline V gene data show CDR1 as LNHNV and CDR2 as YYDKDF (reference sequence). The CDR3 has 15 residues. The full variable domain, rest sourced from reference TRBV15 and TRBJ2-7, is DAMVIQNPRYQVTQFGKPVTLSCSQTLNHNVMYWYQQKSSQAPKLLFHYYDKDFNNEADTPDNFQSRRPNTSFCFLDIRSPGLGDTAMYLCATSREYRGSHEQYFGPGTRLTVT.

This clonotype was seen ten or more times. The chain is built from TRBV3-1 and TRBJ2-1, with D perhaps matching TRBD1 (5 bases). V was pared by 6 bases and J by 6 bases, with 6 bases between. Germline CDR1 reads LGHDT; CDR2 reads YNNKEL (reference sequence). The CDR3 extends over 11 amino acids. CDR3 sequence (DNA): TGTGCCAGCAGAGGGGCCAATGAGCAGTTCTTC. This gives the protein CASRGANEQFF.

This clonotype has a count of ten or more. The rearrangement links TRBV12-3 or TRBV12-4 to TRBJ2-7; D might be TRBD2 (5 bases). The CDR3 totals 15 residues. V lost 3 bases, J lost 5 bases, and 17 bases lay in between. The CDR3: CASSLVQRKRHEQYF. The CDR3 DNA is TGTGCCAGCAGTTTGGTCCAGCGGAAACGACACGAGCAGTACTTC.